This passage covers 19 T cell receptor beta chains from one sample sequenced in a study of blood T cell repertoires in COVID-19. The repertoire was sequenced with immunoSEQ multiplex PCR; TCRdb's copy has only in-frame clones and lacks some. This table holds over 150,000 clones, about 79% found once. The specimen was peripheral blood. The receptors were sampled from a woman in her fifties or sixties with acute or convalescent COVID-19.

The V and J genes are TRBV5-1 and TRBJ2-1; TRBD1 agrees at 7 bases. The V gene's germline CDR1 is SGHRS and CDR2 YFSETQ. V lost 4 bases and J lost 3; bases outside the gene matches: 7. The CDR3 runs to 15 residues. CDR3 in amino acids: CASSPTGTSYNEQFF. The DNA of the CDR3 is TGCGCCAGCAGCCCGACAGGGACCAGCTACAATGAGCAGTTCTTC. The whole variable domain, remainder taken from reference TRBV5-1 and TRBJ2-1, is KAGVTQTPRYLIKTRGQQVTLSCSPISGHRSVSWYQQTPGQGLQFLFEYFSETQRNKGNFPGRFSGRQFSNSRSEMNVSTLELGDSALYLCASSPTGTSYNEQFFGPGTRLTVL.

The chain combines TRBV11-2 with TRBJ2-7, with unresolved D. Trimming removed 1 base at V and 4 bases at J, with 11 bases between. CDR1 is SGHAT and CDR2 is FQNNGV in the germline V gene. CDR3 length equals 14 residues. The CDR3 spells CASSLARISYEQYF. CDR3 sequence (DNA): TGTGCCAGCAGCTTAGCCAGGATATCGTACGAGCAGTACTTC. The variable domain in full, completed from reference TRBV11-2 and TRBJ2-7, reads EAGVAQSPRYKIIEKRQSVAFWCNPISGHATLYWYQQILGQGPKLLIQFQNNGVVDDSQLPKDRFSAERLKGVDSTLKIQPAKLEDSAVYLCASSLARISYEQYFGPGTRLTVT.

CDR3 loop: CASSSTALRSYEQYF. The CDR3 bases are TGTGCCAGCAGTAGTACTGCCTTGCGGTCCTACGAGCAGTACTTC. This sequence joins TRBV11-1 and TRBJ2-7; D uncertain. V was trimmed by 6 bases and J by 1 base, leaving 16 bases between them. The length of the CDR3 is 15 residues. Per germline, CDR1 SGHAT and CDR2 FQDESV (reference sequence).

The rearrangement uses TRBV20-1 and TRBJ2-7; D is possibly TRBD1 (6 bases). The CDR3 extends over 11 amino acids. V lost 6 bases and J 5 bases, leaving 11 bases between the germline ends. The germline gives CDR1 DFQATT, CDR2 SNEGSKA (reference sequence). DNA of the CDR3: TGCAGTGCCCAAAGGGGGAACGAGCAGTACGTC. Encoded protein: CSAQRGNEQYV.

The rearrangement uses TRBV7-6 and TRBJ2-2, with D perhaps TRBD2 (6 bases). CDR3 length equals 19 residues. CDR1 SGHVS and CDR2 FNYEAQ come from the germline V gene. The V end was cut by 0 bases, the J end by 7 bases, with 24 bases between. The CDR3: CASSLAIGETGERFGELFF. The CDR3 nucleotides are TGTGCCAGCAGCTTAGCGATCGGGGAGACGGGGGAGAGATTCGGGGAGCTGTTTTTT.

The CDR3 reads CASSRTASGNTIYF. In nucleotides, the CDR3 is TGTGCCAGCAGCCGAACAGCCTCTGGAAACACCATATATTTT. V is TRBV3-1 (or the pseudogene TRBV3-2) and J is TRBJ1-3; D remains ambiguous. The CDR3 consists of 14 residues. Trimming removed 4 bases at V and 0 bases at J, with 7 bases between. The germline CDR1 and CDR2 sequences are LGHDT and YNNKEL (reference sequence).

The V call is TRBV9, the J call TRBJ1-2; D uncertain. V was cut by 3 bases and J by 5 bases, with 17 bases left in between. The length of the CDR3 is 15 residues. Germline V gene sequence: CDR1 SGDLS, CDR2 YYNGEE. The CDR3 region has the DNA TGTGCCAGCAGCGCCTATGACACCTCCGGTTATGGCTACACCTTC. Its translation is CASSAYDTSGYGYTF.

This sequence joins TRBV12-5 and TRBJ1-1, with D possibly being TRBD1 (6 bases). The V and J ends lost 5 bases and 9 bases respectively, with 10 bases between them. Germline-derived CDR1 and CDR2 are LGHNT and FRNRAP. The CDR3 is made up of 11 amino acids. The CDR3 loop is CASGLGQQAFF. The CDR3, as DNA: TGTGCTAGTGGTCTCGGACAGCAAGCTTTCTTT.

The chain employs TRBV4-2 and TRBJ2-3; no reliable D call. The germline CDR1 and CDR2 sequences are LGHNA and YNFKEQ. There are 13 residues in the CDR3. Trimming shortened V by 4 bases and J by 4 bases, and 9 bases separated the two germline ends. The CDR3, as DNA: TGTGCCAGCAGCCGTCCATTTGCAGATACGCAGTATTTT. Its translation is CASSRPFADTQYF.

This chain connects TRBV19 to TRBJ2-5, with TRBD1 matching over 7 bases. This CDR3 is built from 14 residues. From germline, CDR1 is LNHDA and CDR2 SQIVND (reference sequence). The V and J ends lost 5 bases and 5 bases, in that order; junction bases with no gene match: 8. CDR3 nucleotide sequence: TGTGCCAGTAGTCCACAGGGGCCCCGGGAGACCCAGTACTTC. It is translated as CASSPQGPRETQYF.

V is TRBV28 and J is TRBJ1-1; unclear D gene. Germline V lookup: CDR1 MDHEN, CDR2 SYDVKM. V lost 4 bases to trimming and J lost 7 bases, with 4 bases between them. The CDR3 contains 10 residues. The CDR3 protein is CASSYIEAFF. The CDR3 DNA sequence: TGTGCCAGCAGTTATATTGAAGCTTTCTTT.

This sequence joins TRBV10-3 and TRBJ1-1; 7 nucleotides line up with TRBD1. Germline loops: CDR1 ENHRY, CDR2 SYGVKD. With 4 bases clipped from V and 5 bases from J, the junction kept 4 bases outside the gene matches. This CDR3 is 13 amino acids long. The CDR3 sequence: CAISGRQGTEAFF. CDR3 nucleotides: TGTGCCATCAGTGGTAGACAGGGAACTGAAGCTTTCTTT.

The CDR3 is CASSQDSRANYGYTF. The CDR3 nucleotides are TGCGCCAGCAGCCAAGATAGCCGGGCTAACTATGGCTACACCTTC. The J gene is TRBJ1-2, the V gene TRBV4-1; no reliable D call. This CDR3 spans 15 amino acids. The V gene's germline CDR1 is MGHRA and CDR2 YSYEKL. V was clipped by 0 bases and J by 0 bases, with 8 bases between them.

The chain employs TRBV20-1 and TRBJ1-4, with TRBD1 matching 9 bases. The CDR3 consists of 14 residues. With V trimmed by 3 bases and J by 6 bases, 5 bases remained unmatched. The germline V gene encodes CDR1 DFQATT and CDR2 SNEGSKA (reference sequence). CDR3 coding DNA: TGCAGTGCTAGTGACAGACAGGGGGATGAAAAACTGTTTTTT. This translates into CSASDRQGDEKLFF.

CDR3 bases: TGCGCCAGCAGCCCCGGCGGGGGGCTCGGGAGCACTGAAGCTTTCTTT. Translated: CASSPGGGLGSTEAFF. This rearrangement joins TRBV4-1 to TRBJ1-1, with D perhaps matching TRBD1 (6 bases). Trimming stripped 4 bases from V and 4 bases from J, with 19 bases between. This CDR3 is 16 amino acids long. The germline V gene encodes CDR1 MGHRA and CDR2 YSYEKL.

The rearrangement uses TRBV28 and TRBJ1-5, with a possible D match to TRBD1 (5 bases). V was trimmed by 6 bases and J by 6 bases, leaving 18 bases between them. CDR3 size: 15 residues. Germline values: CDR1 MDHEN, CDR2 SYDVKM. The CDR3 loop reads CASRGGAPGGQPQHF. CDR3 DNA sequence: TGTGCCAGCAGAGGAGGGGCCCCCGGAGGTCAGCCCCAGCATTTT.

The rearrangement uses TRBV3-1 (or the pseudogene TRBV3-2) and TRBJ2-1; D uncertain. There are 11 residues in the CDR3. CDR1 LGHDT and CDR2 YNNKEL come from the germline V gene (reference sequence). Trimming removed 4 bases from V and 9 bases from J, with 7 bases in between. Written as DNA, the CDR3 is TGTGCCAGCAGCCTAGAGGCTGAGCAGTTCTTC. Encoded protein: CASSLEAEQFF.

The chain has TRBV30 and TRBJ2-2; no definite D call. Germline V gives CDR1 GTSNPN, CDR2 SVGIG (reference sequence). V shed 1 base and J shed 6 bases, with 12 bases lying between them. The CDR3 runs to 14 residues. Here the CDR3 reads CAWSGTGVSGELFF. The CDR3 nucleotides read TGTGCCTGGAGTGGCACCGGAGTTTCCGGGGAGCTGTTTTTT.

The chain has TRBV6-5 and TRBJ2-7; 7 bases are shared with TRBD1. This CDR3 contains 16 residues. J lost 3 bases, V lost 0 bases, and 8 bases had no gene match. Germline assignment: CDR1 MNHEY and CDR2 SVGAGI. The DNA for the CDR3 is TGTGCCAGCAGTTACTCGTATCCGGACAGGAACTACGAGCAGTACTTC. Protein sequence: CASSYSYPDRNYEQYF.